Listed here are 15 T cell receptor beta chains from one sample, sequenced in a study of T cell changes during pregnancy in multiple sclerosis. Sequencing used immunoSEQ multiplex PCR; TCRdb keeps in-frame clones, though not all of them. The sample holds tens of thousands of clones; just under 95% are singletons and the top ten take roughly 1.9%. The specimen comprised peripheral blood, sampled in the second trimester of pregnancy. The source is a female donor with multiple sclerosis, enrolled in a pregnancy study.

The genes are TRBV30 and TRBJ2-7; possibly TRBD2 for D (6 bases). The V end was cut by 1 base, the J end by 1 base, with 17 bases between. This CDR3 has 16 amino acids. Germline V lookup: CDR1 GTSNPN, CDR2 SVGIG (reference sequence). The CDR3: CAWSGLYRERSYEQYF. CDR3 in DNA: TGTGCCTGGAGTGGACTCTATCGGGAGCGGTCCTACGAGCAGTACTTC.

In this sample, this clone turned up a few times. Here the CDR3 DNA reads TGTGCCAGCAGTGATTTGGCGGGAGGATCGGCCGGGGAGCTGTTTTTT. This translates into CASSDLAGGSAGELFF. The gene calls are TRBV6-1 and TRBJ2-2; the match to TRBD2 covers 8 bases. This CDR3 has 16 amino acids. Trimming took 3 bases from V and 6 from J; bases not matched to a gene: 9. Per the germline V gene, CDR1 is MNHNS and CDR2 is SASEGT.

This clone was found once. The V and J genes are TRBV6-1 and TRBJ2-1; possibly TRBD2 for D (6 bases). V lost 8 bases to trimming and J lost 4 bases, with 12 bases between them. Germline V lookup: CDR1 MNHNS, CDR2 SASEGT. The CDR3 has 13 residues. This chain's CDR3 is CASEGGYYNEQFF. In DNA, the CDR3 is TGTGCCAGCGAGGGAGGATATTACAATGAGCAGTTCTTC.

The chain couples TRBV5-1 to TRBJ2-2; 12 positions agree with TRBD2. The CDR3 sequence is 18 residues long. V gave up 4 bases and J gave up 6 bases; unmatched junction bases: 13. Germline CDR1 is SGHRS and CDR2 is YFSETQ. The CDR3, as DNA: TGCGCCAGCAGCATGGCGGTGACTAGCGGGGGAACATCCGGGGAGCTGTTTTTT. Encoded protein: CASSMAVTSGGTSGELFF. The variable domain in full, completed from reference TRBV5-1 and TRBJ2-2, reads KAGVTQTPRYLIKTRGQQVTLSCSPISGHRSVSWYQQTPGQGLQFLFEYFSETQRNKGNFPGRFSGRQFSNSRSEMNVSTLELGDSALYLCASSMAVTSGGTSGELFFGEGSRLTVL.

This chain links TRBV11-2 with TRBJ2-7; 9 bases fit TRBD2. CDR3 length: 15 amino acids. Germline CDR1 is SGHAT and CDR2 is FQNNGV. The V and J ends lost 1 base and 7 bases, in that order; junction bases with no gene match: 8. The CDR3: CASSLVRSGSSEQYF. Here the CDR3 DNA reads TGTGCCAGCAGCTTAGTTCGTAGCGGGAGTAGTGAGCAGTACTTC.

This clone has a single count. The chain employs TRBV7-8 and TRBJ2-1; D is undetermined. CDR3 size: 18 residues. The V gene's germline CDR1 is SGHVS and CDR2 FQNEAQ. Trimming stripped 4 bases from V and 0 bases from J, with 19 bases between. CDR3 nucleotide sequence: TGTGCCAGCAGCTCCCAACCCCCGCGGCTTCGCTCCTACAATGAGCAGTTCTTC. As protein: CASSSQPPRLRSYNEQFF.

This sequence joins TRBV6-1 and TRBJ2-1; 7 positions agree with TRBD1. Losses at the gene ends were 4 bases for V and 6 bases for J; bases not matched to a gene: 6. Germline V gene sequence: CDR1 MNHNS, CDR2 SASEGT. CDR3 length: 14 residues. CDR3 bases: TGTGCCAGCAGTGGAGGGACAGAAACCAATGAGCAGTTCTTC. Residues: CASSGGTETNEQFF.

This CDR3 is CASSPGDRPQETQYF. Here the CDR3 DNA reads TGTGCCAGCAGCCCCGGGGACAGACCTCAAGAGACCCAGTACTTC. The chain joins TRBV9 to TRBJ2-5; 7 nucleotides align to TRBD1. CDR1 SGDLS and CDR2 YYNGEE come from the germline V gene. The ends lost 4 bases at V and 2 bases at J; junction bases unmatched: 8. This CDR3 spans 15 amino acids.

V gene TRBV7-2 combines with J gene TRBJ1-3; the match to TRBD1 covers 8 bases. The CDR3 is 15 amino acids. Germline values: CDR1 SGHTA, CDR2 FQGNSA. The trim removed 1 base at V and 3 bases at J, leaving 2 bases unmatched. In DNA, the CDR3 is TGTGCCAGCAGCTTAGGCAGGGGGCGTGGAAACACCATATATTTT. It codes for CASSLGRGRGNTIYF.

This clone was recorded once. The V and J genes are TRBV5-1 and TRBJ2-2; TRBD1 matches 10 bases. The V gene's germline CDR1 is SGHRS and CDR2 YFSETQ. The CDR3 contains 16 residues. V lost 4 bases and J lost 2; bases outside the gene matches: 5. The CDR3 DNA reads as TGCGCCAGCAGCCCCCGACAGGGGGCCAACACCGGGGAGCTGTTTTTT. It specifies CASSPRQGANTGELFF.

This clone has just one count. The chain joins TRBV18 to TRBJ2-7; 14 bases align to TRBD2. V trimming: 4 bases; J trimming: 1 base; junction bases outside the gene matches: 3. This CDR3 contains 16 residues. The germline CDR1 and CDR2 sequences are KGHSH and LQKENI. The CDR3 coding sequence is TGTGCCAGCTCACACGGGACTAGCGGGGGATCCTACGAGCAGTACTTC. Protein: CASSHGTSGGSYEQYF. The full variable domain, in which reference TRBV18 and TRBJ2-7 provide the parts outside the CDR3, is NAGVMQNPRHLVRRRGQEARLRCSPMKGHSHVYWYRQLPEEGLKFMVYLQKENIIDESGMPKERFSAEFPKEGPSILRIQQVVRGDSAAYFCASSHGTSGGSYEQYFGPGTRLTVT.

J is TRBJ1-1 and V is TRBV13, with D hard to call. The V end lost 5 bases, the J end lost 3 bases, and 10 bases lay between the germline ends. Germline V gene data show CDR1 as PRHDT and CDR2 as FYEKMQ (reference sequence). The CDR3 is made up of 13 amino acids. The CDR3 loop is CASSITDDTEAFF. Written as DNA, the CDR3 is TGTGCCAGCAGCATCACAGATGACACTGAAGCTTTCTTT.

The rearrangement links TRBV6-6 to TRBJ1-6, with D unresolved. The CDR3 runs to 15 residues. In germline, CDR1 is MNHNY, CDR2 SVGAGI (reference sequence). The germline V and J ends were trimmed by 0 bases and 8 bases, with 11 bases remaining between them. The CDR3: CASSYSAGTYSPLHF. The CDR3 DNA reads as TGTGCCAGCAGTTACTCGGCAGGAACGTATTCACCCCTCCACTTT.

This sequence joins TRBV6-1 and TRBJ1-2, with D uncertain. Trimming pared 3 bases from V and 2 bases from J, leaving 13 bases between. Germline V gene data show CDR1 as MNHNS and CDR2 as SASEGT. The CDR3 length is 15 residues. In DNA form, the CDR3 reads TGTGCCAGCAGTGAGGCGGCAGGAGGGAACTATGGCTACACCTTC. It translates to CASSEAAGGNYGYTF.

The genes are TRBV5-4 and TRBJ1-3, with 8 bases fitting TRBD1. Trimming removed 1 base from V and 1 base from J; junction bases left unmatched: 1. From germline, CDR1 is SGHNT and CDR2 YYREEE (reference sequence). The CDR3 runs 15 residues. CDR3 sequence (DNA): TGTGCCAGCAGCTTGACAGGGGGATCTGGAAACACCATATATTTT. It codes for CASSLTGGSGNTIYF.